Listed below are T cell receptor beta chains from one sample, sequenced in a study of CD4 T cells in relation to SARS-CoV-2 and coronaviruses. The antigens of these receptors remain unknown. Sequencing was performed with immunoSEQ multiplex PCR; in TCRdb, only in-frame clones are kept and a portion is missing. The sample holds 25,000 to 30,000 clones, about 70% seen once. Input material: CD4+ T cells from PBMCs, cultured in vitro. Receptors originate from a human donor in good health. Each CDR3 is given with its conserved first and last residue. D genes are given only for firm matches. Some rows have no size entry. The others give once, few or many, or a class for an expanded clone.

clone_size: -
j_call: TRBJ1-6
v_call: TRBV7-2
d_call: -
cdr3_aa: CASSPRPLPPLHF
cdr3_nt: TGTGCCAGCAGCCCCCGGCCCCTTCCCCCCCTCCACTTT

clone_size: -
j_call: TRBJ2-5
v_call: TRBV2
d_call: -
cdr3_aa: CASSGDQETQYF
cdr3_nt: TGTGCCAGCAGTGGGGATCAAGAGACCCAGTACTTC

clone_size: -
j_call: TRBJ2-2
v_call: TRBV7-2
d_call: TRBD2
cdr3_aa: CASSLVGTSNTGELFF
cdr3_nt: TGTGCCAGCAGCTTAGTAGGGACTAGCAACACCGGGGAGCTGTTTTTT

clone_size: -
j_call: TRBJ2-3
v_call: TRBV19
d_call: -
cdr3_aa: CASLSELTDTQYF
cdr3_nt: TGTGCCTCACTATCCGAACTCACAGATACGCAGTATTTT

clone_size: once
j_call: TRBJ1-5
v_call: TRBV6-5
d_call: -
cdr3_aa: CASKRGLYSNQPQHF
cdr3_nt: TGTGCCAGCAAGCGGGGTCTATATAGCAATCAGCCCCAGCATTTT

clone_size: -
j_call: TRBJ2-7
v_call: TRBV11-2
d_call: TRBD2
cdr3_aa: CASSLELWTSGSFNYEQYF
cdr3_nt: TGTGCCAGCAGCTTAGAGTTGTGGACTAGCGGTTCTTTTAATTACGAGCAGTACTTC

clone_size: -
j_call: TRBJ1-3
v_call: TRBV4-3
d_call: TRBD1
cdr3_aa: CASSPEGQGNTIYF
cdr3_nt: TGCGCCAGCAGCCCCGAGGGACAGGGAAACACCATATATTTT

clone_size: once
j_call: TRBJ1-2
v_call: TRBV2
d_call: TRBD1
cdr3_aa: CASTLEGQGAGYTF
cdr3_nt: TGTGCCAGCACCCTAGAGGGACAGGGGGCAGGCTACACCTTC

clone_size: -
j_call: TRBJ1-2
v_call: TRBV9
d_call: TRBD1
cdr3_aa: CASSASLGTGALSGYTF
cdr3_nt: TGTGCCAGCAGCGCGAGCCTTGGGACAGGGGCCCTATCAGGCTACACCTTC

clone_size: few
j_call: TRBJ2-2
v_call: TRBV5-1
d_call: TRBD1
cdr3_aa: CASSLGTGYTGELFF
cdr3_nt: TGCGCCAGCAGCTTGGGGACAGGGTACACCGGGGAGCTGTTTTTT

clone_size: -
j_call: TRBJ2-3
v_call: TRBV7-9
d_call: -
cdr3_aa: CASSLAGPDTQYF
cdr3_nt: TGTGCCAGCAGCTTAGCAGGCCCGGATACGCAGTATTTT

clone_size: -
j_call: TRBJ2-1
v_call: TRBV11-2
d_call: -
cdr3_aa: CASSLGYEYNEQFF
cdr3_nt: TGTGCCAGCAGCTTAGGTTACGAGTACAATGAGCAGTTCTTC

clone_size: -
j_call: TRBJ1-3
v_call: TRBV10-1
d_call: -
cdr3_aa: CASSESRGGNTIYF
cdr3_nt: TGCGCCAGCAGTGAGTCCCGGGGTGGAAACACCATATATTTT

clone_size: -
j_call: TRBJ1-5
v_call: TRBV4-3
d_call: -
cdr3_aa: CASSQGGPKGQPQHF
cdr3_nt: TGCGCCAGCAGCCAAGGCGGGCCCAAGGGGCAGCCCCAGCATTTT

clone_size: -
j_call: TRBJ1-1
v_call: TRBV29-1
d_call: -
cdr3_aa: CSVERRMNTEAFF
cdr3_nt: TGCAGCGTTGAAAGGAGGATGAACACTGAAGCTTTCTTT

clone_size: -
j_call: TRBJ1-2
v_call: TRBV6-5
d_call: TRBD1
cdr3_aa: CASTPTEGALGGYTF
cdr3_nt: TGTGCCAGCACCCCGACGGAGGGGGCCCTAGGGGGCTACACCTTC

clone_size: -
j_call: TRBJ2-1
v_call: TRBV9
d_call: TRBD2
cdr3_aa: CASSERWEGNEQFF
cdr3_nt: TGTGCCAGCAGCGAGAGGTGGGAGGGTAATGAGCAGTTCTTC

clone_size: -
j_call: TRBJ2-7
v_call: TRBV3-1/TRBV3-2
d_call: -
cdr3_aa: CASSQDLSPGYTYEQYF
cdr3_nt: TGTGCCAGCAGCCAAGATCTGAGTCCAGGGTACACCTACGAGCAGTACTTC

clone_size: -
j_call: TRBJ2-1
v_call: TRBV5-6
d_call: TRBD1
cdr3_aa: CASIKWTGLNEQFF
cdr3_nt: TGTGCCAGCATCAAATGGACAGGTCTCAATGAGCAGTTCTTC

clone_size: few
j_call: TRBJ1-5
v_call: TRBV25-1
d_call: -
cdr3_aa: CASSGAGASNQPQHF
cdr3_nt: TGTGCCAGCAGTGGAGCCGGGGCGAGCAATCAGCCCCAGCATTTT

clone_size: -
j_call: TRBJ2-5
v_call: TRBV7-2
d_call: TRBD2
cdr3_aa: CASSLVGGAGRQTQYF
cdr3_nt: TGTGCCAGCAGCTTAGTTGGGGGAGCGGGGCGGCAGACCCAGTACTTC

clone_size: -
j_call: TRBJ2-3
v_call: TRBV5-1
d_call: -
cdr3_aa: CASSLGGIVTDTQYF
cdr3_nt: TGCGCCAGCAGCTTGGGGGGGATTGTCACAGATACGCAGTATTTT

clone_size: -
j_call: TRBJ2-7
v_call: TRBV9
d_call: -
cdr3_aa: CASSVGLGYEQYF
cdr3_nt: TGTGCCAGCAGCGTAGGTCTCGGGTACGAGCAGTACTTC

clone_size: -
j_call: TRBJ2-1
v_call: TRBV12-3/TRBV12-4
d_call: -
cdr3_aa: CASSLGTINEQFF
cdr3_nt: TGTGCCAGCAGTTTAGGGACTATCAATGAGCAGTTCTTC

clone_size: -
j_call: TRBJ2-3
v_call: TRBV7-2
d_call: TRBD2
cdr3_aa: CASSPGGGGTDTQYF
cdr3_nt: TGTGCCAGCAGCCCGGGAGGCGGTGGCACAGATACGCAGTATTTT

clone_size: -
j_call: TRBJ2-7
v_call: TRBV6-2/TRBV6-3
d_call: -
cdr3_aa: CASSKPIRGSKAYEQYF
cdr3_nt: TGTGCCAGCAGCAAACCGATTCGGGGTAGCAAAGCCTACGAGCAGTACTTC

clone_size: -
j_call: TRBJ2-5
v_call: TRBV11-2
d_call: -
cdr3_aa: CASSPLGESQETQYF
cdr3_nt: TGTGCCAGCAGCCCACTCGGAGAGAGTCAAGAGACCCAGTACTTC

clone_size: -
j_call: TRBJ2-5
v_call: TRBV29-1
d_call: TRBD2
cdr3_aa: CSASGGNFGETQYF
cdr3_nt: TGCAGCGCTAGCGGCGGGAATTTCGGGGAGACCCAGTACTTC

clone_size: -
j_call: TRBJ2-7
v_call: TRBV4-3
d_call: -
cdr3_aa: CASSQDLTDRRQSYEQYF
cdr3_nt: TGCGCCAGCAGCCAAGATCTAACCGACCGCCGCCAGTCATACGAGCAGTACTTC

clone_size: -
j_call: TRBJ2-5
v_call: TRBV6-5
d_call: -
cdr3_aa: CASSHGIQETQYF
cdr3_nt: TGTGCCAGCAGTCACGGGATACAAGAGACCCAGTACTTC

clone_size: once
j_call: TRBJ1-1
v_call: TRBV7-2
d_call: -
cdr3_aa: CASSWLERGRGQAFF
cdr3_nt: TGTGCCAGCAGCTGGCTAGAACGGGGCCGCGGGCAAGCTTTCTTT

clone_size: -
j_call: TRBJ1-2
v_call: TRBV30
d_call: -
cdr3_aa: CAWSRSYGYTF
cdr3_nt: TGTGCCTGGTCCCGGAGCTATGGCTACACCTTC

clone_size: -
j_call: TRBJ1-5
v_call: TRBV5-8
d_call: TRBD1
cdr3_aa: CASRERTGAGSQPQHF
cdr3_nt: TGTGCCAGCAGGGAGCGGACAGGGGCGGGAAGTCAGCCCCAGCATTTT

clone_size: -
j_call: TRBJ1-6
v_call: TRBV6-5
d_call: TRBD1
cdr3_aa: CASSYDRGNNSPLHF
cdr3_nt: TGTGCCAGCAGTTACGACAGGGGCAATAATTCACCCCTCCACTTT

clone_size: -
j_call: TRBJ2-2
v_call: TRBV6-2/TRBV6-3
d_call: -
cdr3_aa: CASSFQTPRDGELFF
cdr3_nt: TGTGCCAGCAGTTTCCAGACCCCGAGGGACGGGGAGCTGTTTTTT

clone_size: -
j_call: TRBJ2-2
v_call: TRBV5-6
d_call: TRBD2
cdr3_aa: CASSFTSGNTGELFF
cdr3_nt: TGTGCCAGCAGCTTTACTAGCGGGAACACCGGGGAGCTGTTTTTT

clone_size: -
j_call: TRBJ1-2
v_call: TRBV2
d_call: -
cdr3_aa: CASSSISATYGYTF
cdr3_nt: TGTGCCAGCTCCAGTATTTCAGCAACCTATGGCTACACCTTC

clone_size: -
j_call: TRBJ2-3
v_call: TRBV10-3
d_call: TRBD2
cdr3_aa: CAISGPGLPAPDTQYF
cdr3_nt: TGTGCCATCAGTGGGCCGGGACTACCCGCCCCGGATACGCAGTATTTT

clone_size: -
j_call: TRBJ1-2
v_call: TRBV11-2
d_call: -
cdr3_aa: CASRGGYYGYTF
cdr3_nt: TGTGCCAGCCGGGGCGGGTACTATGGCTACACCTTC

clone_size: -
j_call: TRBJ1-3
v_call: TRBV18
d_call: -
cdr3_aa: CASSPSSLAGNTIYF
cdr3_nt: TGTGCCAGCTCACCCTCAAGTCTGGCTGGAAACACCATATATTTT

clone_size: -
j_call: TRBJ2-2
v_call: TRBV7-9
d_call: TRBD2
cdr3_aa: CASRRLAGDVGELFF
cdr3_nt: TGTGCCAGCAGACGACTAGCGGGAGATGTCGGGGAGCTGTTTTTT

clone_size: once
j_call: TRBJ2-2
v_call: TRBV3-1/TRBV3-2
d_call: -
cdr3_aa: CASSQPGGELFF
cdr3_nt: TGTGCCAGCAGCCAACCTGGGGGGGAGCTGTTTTTT

clone_size: -
j_call: TRBJ2-7
v_call: TRBV19
d_call: -
cdr3_aa: CASSIAAGRYEQYF
cdr3_nt: TGTGCCAGTAGTATAGCGGCAGGGAGATACGAGCAGTACTTC

clone_size: -
j_call: TRBJ1-4
v_call: TRBV7-9
d_call: -
cdr3_aa: CASSLDNLNEKLFF
cdr3_nt: TGTGCCAGCAGCTTGGATAACTTAAATGAAAAACTGTTTTTT

clone_size: -
j_call: TRBJ1-5
v_call: TRBV6-5
d_call: -
cdr3_aa: CASSYGGGFSNQPQHF
cdr3_nt: TGTGCCAGCAGTTACGGTGGGGGCTTTAGCAATCAGCCCCAGCATTTT

clone_size: once
j_call: TRBJ2-7
v_call: TRBV6-2/TRBV6-3
d_call: TRBD2
cdr3_aa: CASSYSILAGRYEQYF
cdr3_nt: TGTGCCAGCAGTTACTCGATTCTAGCGGGGAGGTACGAGCAGTACTTC

clone_size: -
j_call: TRBJ1-2
v_call: TRBV4-3
d_call: -
cdr3_aa: CASSQAVGGGYGYTF
cdr3_nt: TGCGCCAGCAGCCAAGCGGTCGGGGGCGGCTATGGCTACACCTTC

clone_size: -
j_call: TRBJ2-7
v_call: TRBV5-1
d_call: TRBD1
cdr3_aa: CASSLTGGGYEQYF
cdr3_nt: TGCGCCAGCAGTTTAACAGGGGGCGGCTACGAGCAGTACTTC

clone_size: -
j_call: TRBJ2-5
v_call: TRBV12-3/TRBV12-4
d_call: -
cdr3_aa: CASSDDIQETQYF
cdr3_nt: TGTGCCAGCAGTGACGACATCCAAGAGACCCAGTACTTC

clone_size: -
j_call: TRBJ1-6
v_call: TRBV7-2
d_call: -
cdr3_aa: CASSLAGIDNSPLHF
cdr3_nt: TGTGCCAGCAGCTTGGCCGGAATCGATAATTCACCCCTCCACTTT

clone_size: -
j_call: TRBJ2-3
v_call: TRBV9
d_call: TRBD2
cdr3_aa: CASSSPQGLAESTDTQYF
cdr3_nt: TGTGCCAGCAGCTCACCACAGGGACTAGCGGAGAGCACAGATACGCAGTATTTT

clone_size: -
j_call: TRBJ2-7
v_call: TRBV7-2
d_call: -
cdr3_aa: CASSGVVPYEQYF
cdr3_nt: TGTGCCAGCAGCGGGGTAGTTCCCTACGAGCAGTACTTC

clone_size: -
j_call: TRBJ2-3
v_call: TRBV12-5
d_call: -
cdr3_aa: CASGLAPLSSLGDTQYF
cdr3_nt: TGTGCTAGTGGTTTGGCCCCCCTGTCATCCTTGGGCGATACGCAGTATTTT

clone_size: few
j_call: TRBJ2-1
v_call: TRBV10-3
d_call: -
cdr3_aa: CAIRPGHGANEQFF
cdr3_nt: TGTGCCATCAGGCCGGGCCACGGAGCCAATGAGCAGTTCTTC

clone_size: -
j_call: TRBJ1-5
v_call: TRBV5-1
d_call: TRBD1
cdr3_aa: CASSPGQVSNQPQHF
cdr3_nt: TGCGCCAGCAGCCCCGGACAGGTTAGCAATCAGCCCCAGCATTTT

clone_size: -
j_call: TRBJ2-1
v_call: TRBV7-6
d_call: TRBD2
cdr3_aa: CASSFPSGRSSSYNEQFF
cdr3_nt: TGTGCCAGCAGCTTTCCTAGCGGGAGATCCAGCTCCTACAATGAGCAGTTCTTC

clone_size: -
j_call: TRBJ2-3
v_call: TRBV18
d_call: TRBD2
cdr3_aa: CASSRRGLAGESTDTQYF
cdr3_nt: TGTGCCAGCTCACGGAGGGGACTAGCGGGGGAAAGCACAGATACGCAGTATTTT